This T cell receptor (beta chain) was recorded in a study of T cell repertoires in aging, cancer and after chemotherapy. This clonotype is labeled as medium-sized. The target antigen is unknown. Multiplex touch-down PCR with TRB-A/B primers amplified rearranged V-D-J TRB sequences. TCRdb fed the multiplex PCR reads into MiXCR, producing one record per CDR3 protein. The table has fewer than 1,500 distinct CDR3 sequences, around 29% seen once; the top ten hold approximately 15%. Regarding the study as a whole: In cancer patients, declining TCR diversity with age involved lost richness and lost evenness. Age-matched healthy donors had significantly more diverse, less clonal blood TCR repertoires than untreated cancer patients.

TCR beta rearrangements were amplified from peripheral blood genomic DNA. CDR1 is SGHDN and CDR2 is FVKESK in the germline V gene. The CDR3 has 15 amino acids. The V end lost 3 bases, the J end lost 2 bases, and 10 bases lay between the germline ends. V gene TRBV14 combines with J gene TRBJ2-2; no clear D gene. The source material was blood. The clonotype was recovered from a human donor with a solid tumor. The DNA of the CDR3 is TGTGCCAGCAGCCACCTCAGGAGAAACACCGGGGAGCTGTTTTTT. Its protein is CASSHLRRNTGELFF.